These T cell receptor beta chains were read from a single sample in a study of T-cell reconstitution after alpha-beta-depleted transplantation in children. TCRdb reanalysed the PCR reads using MiXCR and keeps one entry per CDR3 protein. This table has about 870,000 distinct CDR3 sequences, roughly 15% appearing once. Material: PBMCs, mostly from graft donor cells, obtained 360 days after TCRalphabeta/CD19-depleted stem cell transplant. These receptors came from a male patient between 10 and 17 years old who had a stem cell transplant for acute lymphoblastic leukemia, so the T cells may come from the graft donor. CDR3s include the opening cysteine and the closing phenylalanine or tryptophan. D genes are given only for firm matches. Clone sizes are given selectively: once, few, many, or a class where the clone is expanded.

abundance: NA; j_gene: TRBJ2-7; d_gene: TRBD2; v_gene: TRBV29-1; CDR3nt: TGCAGCGTTGGAGCGGGATACTACGAGCAGTACTTC; CDR3aa: CSVGAGYYEQYF
abundance: few; j_gene: TRBJ2-2; d_gene: NA; v_gene: TRBV25-1; CDR3nt: TGTGCCAGCAGTGCCTACCAAAACACCGGGGAGCTGTTTTTT; CDR3aa: CASSAYQNTGELFF
abundance: NA; j_gene: TRBJ2-1; d_gene: TRBD2; v_gene: TRBV4-1; CDR3nt: TGCGCCAGCAGCCATCCTGAAGCGGGAAGCTCCTACAATGAGCAGTTCTTC; CDR3aa: CASSHPEAGSSYNEQFF
abundance: many; j_gene: TRBJ2-2; d_gene: NA; v_gene: TRBV15; CDR3nt: TGTGCCACCAGCAGAGTGAGAGGAAACACCGGGGAGCTGTTTTTT; CDR3aa: CATSRVRGNTGELFF
abundance: NA; j_gene: TRBJ1-1; d_gene: NA; v_gene: TRBV3-1; CDR3nt: TGTGCCAGCAGTCTAAGTCGGGACATAGCTGAAGCTTTCTTT; CDR3aa: CASSLSRDIAEAFF
abundance: many; j_gene: TRBJ2-1; d_gene: TRBD2; v_gene: TRBV12-3/TRBV12-4; CDR3nt: TGTGCCAGCAACCCTAGCGGGAGTTACAATGAGCAGTTCTTC; CDR3aa: CASNPSGSYNEQFF
abundance: few; j_gene: TRBJ1-1; d_gene: NA; v_gene: TRBV29-1; CDR3nt: TGCAGCGCCCTTATGGCCGGGGTTTTGGAGAACACTGAAGCTTTCTTT; CDR3aa: CSALMAGVLENTEAFF
abundance: NA; j_gene: TRBJ1-5; d_gene: NA; v_gene: TRBV7-9; CDR3nt: TGTGCCAGCAGCTTATCGTCAGGGAATCAGCCCCAGCATTTT; CDR3aa: CASSLSSGNQPQHF
abundance: few; j_gene: TRBJ2-7; d_gene: NA; v_gene: TRBV3-1; CDR3nt: TGTGCCAGCAGCCAAGATTTGGGGCTAGCAGCCATCTACGAGCAGTACTTC; CDR3aa: CASSQDLGLAAIYEQYF
abundance: NA; j_gene: TRBJ2-7; d_gene: TRBD1; v_gene: TRBV7-2; CDR3nt: TGTGCCAGCAGACCCGGGACAGGGGTCTCCTACGAGCAGTACTTC; CDR3aa: CASRPGTGVSYEQYF
abundance: NA; j_gene: TRBJ1-2; d_gene: NA; v_gene: TRBV29-1; CDR3nt: TGCAGCGTTGGAAGGCGAGGGGGTGGCTACACCTTC; CDR3aa: CSVGRRGGGYTF
abundance: NA; j_gene: TRBJ2-3; d_gene: TRBD2; v_gene: TRBV2; CDR3nt: TGTGCCAGCAGTGCACCGGGACTAGCGTTGGCAGATACGCAGTATTTT; CDR3aa: CASSAPGLALADTQYF
abundance: NA; j_gene: TRBJ1-1; d_gene: NA; v_gene: TRBV9; CDR3nt: TGTGCCAGCAGCGTTGGGACCAACACTGAAGCTTTCTTT; CDR3aa: CASSVGTNTEAFF
abundance: NA; j_gene: TRBJ2-1; d_gene: TRBD2; v_gene: TRBV10-2; CDR3nt: TGCGCCAGCAGTGATCAAGCGGGAGAGATCTACAATGAGCAGTTCTTC; CDR3aa: CASSDQAGEIYNEQFF
abundance: NA; j_gene: TRBJ2-5; d_gene: NA; v_gene: TRBV12-3/TRBV12-4; CDR3nt: TGTGCCAGCAGTTTAGGAGGCCAGACCCAGTACTTC; CDR3aa: CASSLGGQTQYF
abundance: NA; j_gene: TRBJ1-2; d_gene: NA; v_gene: TRBV4-2; CDR3nt: TGTGCCAGCAGCCAAGAAGGGCAGGTACTCTATGGCTACACCTTC; CDR3aa: CASSQEGQVLYGYTF
abundance: NA; j_gene: TRBJ1-5; d_gene: NA; v_gene: TRBV12-3/TRBV12-4; CDR3nt: TGTGCCAGCAGTTTCAGGGATTCGGGACATAGCAATCAGCCCCAGCATTTT; CDR3aa: CASSFRDSGHSNQPQHF
abundance: many; j_gene: TRBJ2-2; d_gene: NA; v_gene: TRBV12-3/TRBV12-4; CDR3nt: TGTGCCAGCAACTGGGGGAACACCGGGGAGCTGTTTTTT; CDR3aa: CASNWGNTGELFF
abundance: NA; j_gene: TRBJ1-2; d_gene: TRBD1; v_gene: TRBV10-3; CDR3nt: TGTGCCATCAGCCCGACAGGGGCGGGCTATGGCTACACCTTC; CDR3aa: CAISPTGAGYGYTF
abundance: NA; j_gene: TRBJ2-1; d_gene: NA; v_gene: TRBV12-3/TRBV12-4; CDR3nt: TGTGCCAGCAGTTTGCAAGCGGGCAATCACAATGAGCAGTTCTTC; CDR3aa: CASSLQAGNHNEQFF
abundance: NA; j_gene: TRBJ2-4; d_gene: NA; v_gene: TRBV3-1; CDR3nt: TGTGCCAGCAGCTCCAGGGGTGGCGCGAGCTTC; CDR3aa: CASSSRGGASF
abundance: few; j_gene: TRBJ2-4; d_gene: TRBD1; v_gene: TRBV7-9; CDR3nt: TGTGCCAGCAGCTTAGACAGGGGAGAGCAAAACATTCAGTACTTC; CDR3aa: CASSLDRGEQNIQYF
abundance: few; j_gene: TRBJ1-2; d_gene: TRBD1; v_gene: TRBV11-2; CDR3nt: TGTGCCAGCAGCCTTGGGGGACAGTTCTATGGCTACACCTTC; CDR3aa: CASSLGGQFYGYTF
abundance: NA; j_gene: TRBJ1-2; d_gene: NA; v_gene: TRBV12-3/TRBV12-4; CDR3nt: TGTGCCAGCAGTTGGGAGGGGAGGTATGGCTACACCTTC; CDR3aa: CASSWEGRYGYTF